Each of the 29 T cell receptor beta chains below was sequenced from the same sample in a study of blood T cell repertoires in COVID-19. The repertoire was sequenced with immunoSEQ multiplex PCR; TCRdb's copy has only in-frame clones and lacks some. The sample contains 90,000 to 120,000 clones, roughly 70% of which appear only once. Material: peripheral blood. Receptors were obtained from a woman between 40 and 50 years old with acute or convalescent COVID-19.

This chain uses TRBV30 with TRBJ1-5, with a tentative D call TRBD1 (5 bases). The ends were cut back, 2 bases at V and 11 bases at J, with 13 bases in the middle. CDR1 is GTSNPN, CDR2 SVGIG, per germline (reference sequence). The CDR3 is made up of 12 amino acids. CDR3 loop: CAWSKGLDTQHF. CDR3 nucleotide sequence: TGTGCCTGGAGTAAGGGACTTGACACCCAGCATTTT.

The rearrangement uses TRBV28 and TRBJ1-2; possibly TRBD1 for D (6 bases). The CDR3 runs 15 residues. In germline, CDR1 is MDHEN, CDR2 SYDVKM. The V and J ends lost 3 bases and 4 bases respectively, with 15 bases between them. CDR3 sequence reads: CASSFSGGAGYGYTF. The DNA for the CDR3 is TGTGCCAGCAGTTTTTCGGGGGGCGCGGGCTATGGCTACACCTTC.

The chain carries TRBV7-2 and TRBJ2-5; 8 nucleotides align to TRBD2. Looked up from germline, CDR1 is SGHTA and CDR2 is FQGNSA. This CDR3 spans 18 amino acids. Losses at the gene ends were 4 bases for V and 7 bases for J; bases not matched to a gene: 20. CDR3 nucleotide sequence: TGTGCCAGCAGCTCTTCAAGGGGAGCGGGGGCCACCCAGGGGACCCAGTACTTC. Translated, it gives CASSSSRGAGATQGTQYF.

The rearrangement joins TRBV30 to TRBJ2-7; D gene ambiguous. The CDR3 contains 12 residues. The germline V gene encodes CDR1 GTSNPN and CDR2 SVGIG (reference sequence). V was clipped by 2 bases and J by 2 bases, with 7 bases between them. The CDR3 DNA follows: TGTGCCTGGAGTCCCCAAACCTACGAGCAGTACTTC. This gives the protein CAWSPQTYEQYF.

The J gene is TRBJ1-5, the V gene TRBV7-2; D is ambiguous. The germline V and J ends were trimmed by 4 bases and 5 bases, with 6 bases remaining between them. This CDR3 is 12 amino acids long. Germline-derived CDR1 and CDR2 are SGHTA and FQGNSA. CDR3 sequence (DNA): TGTGCCAGCAGCTCAAACTATCAGCCCCAGCATTTT. It is translated as CASSSNYQPQHF. The full variable domain, its missing parts supplied by reference TRBV7-2 and TRBJ1-5, is GAGVSQSPSNKVTEKGKDVELRCDPISGHTALYWYRQSLGQGLEFLIYFQGNSAPDKSGLPSDRFSAERTGGSVSTLTIQRTQQEDSAVYLCASSSNYQPQHFGDGTRLSIL.

This clone was detected a few times. This chain uses TRBV7-3 with TRBJ2-7; 7 bases are a match to TRBD2. Germline assignment: CDR1 SGHTA and CDR2 FQGTGA. Trimming removed 2 bases from V and 2 bases from J; junction bases left unmatched: 3. The CDR3 extends over 14 amino acids. The DNA for the CDR3 is TGTGCCAGCAGCTTACAAGCGGGGCCCTACGAGCAGTACTTC. Translation gives CASSLQAGPYEQYF.

This rearrangement joins TRBV30 to TRBJ2-7; the D gene is possibly TRBD2 (5 bases). The CDR3 is 14 amino acids. CDR1 GTSNPN and CDR2 SVGIG come from the germline V gene (reference sequence). Between the trimmed V and J ends, which lost 5 bases and 0 bases, there was a span of 14 bases. CDR3 nucleotide sequence: TGTGCCTGGGCGTGGGAGATAAGCTCCTACGAGCAGTACTTC. It specifies CAWAWEISSYEQYF.

This clone has more than one count but fewer than ten. The chain recombines TRBV2 with TRBJ1-6; 8 bases agree with TRBD1. The V segment lost 8 bases and the J segment 9 bases; nucleotides outside the gene matches: 9. CDR1 and CDR2 (germline): SNHLY, FYNNEI. This CDR3 region has 14 residues. CDR3 DNA: TGTGCCAGCTCGGCCCGCGGGACAGGTTCACCCCTCCACTTT. Its translation: CASSARGTGSPLHF.

The chain uses TRBV28 and TRBJ2-5; 12 nucleotides match TRBD2. Germline lookup yields CDR1 MDHEN and CDR2 SYDVKM. This CDR3 is built from 18 residues. J was trimmed by 4 bases and V by 5 bases; bases with no gene match: 14. The DNA of the CDR3 is TGTGCCAGCAGTCCCGCACCCTCTAGCGGGGGGGCCGGAGAGACCCAGTACTTC. Translating it yields CASSPAPSSGGAGETQYF. Combining the CDR3 with reference TRBV28 and TRBJ2-5 gives the whole variable domain DVKVTQSSRYLVKRTGEKVFLECVQDMDHENMFWYRQDPGLGLRLIYFSYDVKMKEKGDIPEGYSVSREKKERFSLILESASTNQTSMYLCASSPAPSSGGAGETQYFGPGTRLLVL.

V is TRBV4-1 and J is TRBJ2-1; D is ambiguous. This CDR3 is 12 amino acids long. Germline assignment: CDR1 MGHRA and CDR2 YSYEKL. V was cut by 0 bases and J by 9 bases, with 6 bases left in between. CDR3 amino acids: CASSQDRSEQFF. CDR3 in DNA: TGCGCCAGCAGCCAAGACAGAAGTGAGCAGTTCTTC.

The chain has TRBV3-1 (or the pseudogene TRBV3-2) and TRBJ2-3, with 8 bases aligning to TRBD2. CDR3 length equals 14 residues. Germline loops: CDR1 LGHDT, CDR2 YNNKEL (reference sequence). V lost 5 bases to trimming and J lost 2 bases; unmatched junction nucleotides: 3. CDR3: CASSYGLATDTQYF. As DNA, the CDR3 is TGTGCCAGCAGCTACGGACTAGCCACAGATACGCAGTATTTT.

The CDR3 loop reads CASSYGVGGGTDTQYF. CDR3 in DNA: TGTGCCAGCAGTTACGGGGTAGGCGGGGGAACAGATACGCAGTATTTT. This rearrangement joins TRBV6-5 to TRBJ2-3; 7 positions match TRBD2. V shed 2 bases and J 3 bases; nucleotides not matched to a gene: 8. Germline V gives CDR1 MNHEY, CDR2 SVGAGI. The CDR3 has 16 residues.

Only a few counts were recorded for this clone. V usage is TRBV7-2 and J usage is TRBJ2-1; D unclear. The CDR3 is 13 amino acids. Germline CDR1 reads SGHTA; CDR2 reads FQGNSA. The ends were cut back, 2 bases at V and 4 bases at J, with 6 bases in the middle. The CDR3 region has the DNA TGTGCCAGCAGCTTAAACAGTTACAATGAGCAGTTCTTC. This gives the protein CASSLNSYNEQFF. The full variable domain, with the rest looked up from reference TRBV7-2 and TRBJ2-1, is GAGVSQSPSNKVTEKGKDVELRCDPISGHTALYWYRQSLGQGLEFLIYFQGNSAPDKSGLPSDRFSAERTGGSVSTLTIQRTQQEDSAVYLCASSLNSYNEQFFGPGTRLTVL.

The rearrangement links TRBV4-2 to TRBJ2-1; a possible D gene is TRBD2 (7 bases). Between the trimmed V and J ends, which lost 2 bases and 12 bases, there was a span of 17 bases. This CDR3 is built from 14 residues. Per germline, CDR1 LGHNA and CDR2 YNFKEQ. Written as DNA, the CDR3 is TGTGCCAGCAGCCAAAATCCGGGGGGCCTTTGGCAGTTCTTC. It specifies CASSQNPGGLWQFF.

The rearrangement links TRBV7-9 to TRBJ2-2, with 9 bases lining up with TRBD2. CDR3 length: 16 amino acids. The J segment lost 5 bases and the V segment lost 8 bases, leaving 12 bases of the junction unmatched. Germline V gene lookup returns CDR1 SEHNR and CDR2 FQNEAQ (reference sequence). For the CDR3, the DNA is TGTGCCAGCGTTGCTAGCGGGGCCGGGGGGACCGGGGAGCTGTTTTTT. Translating gives CASVASGAGGTGELFF.

V is TRBV2 and J is TRBJ2-7; D is uncertain. Trimming cost V 6 bases and J 1 base, with 4 bases left between them. The CDR3 extends over 11 amino acids. Looked up from germline, CDR1 is SNHLY and CDR2 is FYNNEI. The CDR3 sequence is CASSASYEQYF. CDR3 bases: TGTGCCAGCAGCGCGTCCTACGAGCAGTACTTC.

The chain uses TRBV14 and TRBJ1-1; D not resolved. Per the germline V gene, CDR1 is SGHDN and CDR2 is FVKESK. Trimming removed 4 bases from V and 4 bases from J, with 16 bases in between. The CDR3 loop spans 15 amino acids. Written as DNA, the CDR3 is TGTGCCAGCAGCCCCCTCGGGTCACCGGGCACTGAAGCTTTCTTT. Protein sequence: CASSPLGSPGTEAFF.

The CDR3 region is CASSARGVRSEKLFF. The CDR3 region has the DNA TGTGCCAGCAGTGCCCGGGGGGTGAGAAGTGAAAAACTGTTTTTT. The chain carries TRBV28 and TRBJ1-4, with D possibly being TRBD1 (5 bases). The CDR3 covers 15 residues. Deletions cut 5 bases from V and 7 bases from J, with 17 bases between. The V gene's germline CDR1 is MDHEN and CDR2 SYDVKM.

The chain uses TRBV18 and TRBJ2-2; tentatively, D is TRBD1 (6 bases). Trimming took 4 bases from V and 6 from J, leaving 21 bases between them. Germline CDR1 is KGHSH and CDR2 is LQKENI. This CDR3 spans 17 amino acids. The CDR3 region is CASSLRMGAMAPGELFF. CDR3 in DNA: TGTGCCAGCTCACTCCGAATGGGGGCCATGGCCCCCGGGGAGCTGTTTTTT.

This clone was detected ten times or more. The rearrangement joins TRBV6-6 to TRBJ2-3; TRBD1 agrees at 10 bases. With V trimmed by 7 bases and J by 4 bases, 5 bases remained unmatched. The CDR3 totals 14 residues. CDR1 is MNHNY, CDR2 SVGAGI, per germline (reference sequence). The CDR3 is CASTSGTGADTQYF. The CDR3 region has the DNA TGTGCCAGCACCTCCGGGACAGGGGCAGATACGCAGTATTTT.

The chain uses TRBV12-3 or TRBV12-4 and TRBJ2-1, with D perhaps TRBD1 (5 bases). The CDR3 spans 11 residues. The V gene lost 4 bases and the J gene lost 10 bases, with 8 bases spanning the gap. In DNA, the CDR3 is TGTGCCAGCAGTTCAGGGATAGAGCAGTTCTTC. This codes for CASSSGIEQFF.

The chain carries TRBV28 and TRBJ2-1; D is perhaps TRBD2 (6 bases). V was pared by 6 bases and J by 6 bases, with 21 bases between. Germline loops: CDR1 MDHEN, CDR2 SYDVKM. The CDR3 covers 16 residues. The CDR3: CASRPAGPRAFNEQFF. The CDR3 DNA is TGTGCCAGCAGACCGGCGGGACCCAGGGCGTTCAATGAGCAGTTCTTC.

This chain uses TRBV2 with TRBJ2-7, with D tentatively TRBD1 (5 bases). There are 13 residues in the CDR3. The germline V gene has CDR1 SNHLY and CDR2 FYNNEI. V was cut by 5 bases and J by 0 bases, with 8 bases left in between. The CDR3: CASSRQSSYEQYF. For the CDR3, the DNA is TGTGCCAGCAGTCGACAGAGCTCCTACGAGCAGTACTTC.

The V gene is TRBV5-6, the J gene TRBJ1-3; D possibly corresponds to TRBD1 (5 bases). The CDR3 extends over 18 amino acids. CDR1 and CDR2 (germline): SGHDT, YYEEEE. Trimming took off 0 bases at V and 0 bases at J, with 16 bases between the two ends. The CDR3 nucleotides are TGTGCCAGCAGCTTGGATGGTTCCAGGGCTATCTCTGGAAACACCATATATTTT. Protein: CASSLDGSRAISGNTIYF.

The chain has TRBV6-5 and TRBJ1-5; D unclear. This CDR3 contains 15 residues. Between the trimmed V and J ends, which lost 5 bases and 1 base, there was a span of 12 bases. CDR1 is MNHEY, CDR2 SVGAGI, per germline. The CDR3 coding sequence is TGTGCCAGCAGTCACAGTGATTCCAGCAATCAGCCCCAGCATTTT. This gives the protein CASSHSDSSNQPQHF.

Ten or more counts support this clone. The V and J genes are TRBV4-3 and TRBJ2-2, with 9 bases aligning to TRBD1. J gave up 3 bases and V 4 bases, and 6 bases lay outside the gene matches. The CDR3 is made up of 16 amino acids. Per the germline V gene, CDR1 is LGHNA and CDR2 is YSLEER. This chain's CDR3 is CASSPFGTGYTGELFF. In DNA form, the CDR3 reads TGCGCCAGCAGCCCGTTCGGGACAGGGTACACCGGGGAGCTGTTTTTT.

This clone was recorded many times. The chain has TRBV5-1 and TRBJ1-1; possible D gene TRBD1, 5 bases. The length of the CDR3 is 13 residues. The ends were cut back, 3 bases at V and 5 bases at J, with 11 bases in the middle. CDR1 and CDR2 (germline): SGHRS, YFSETQ. The CDR3 loop reads CASSWDLGTEAFF. The CDR3 bases are TGCGCCAGCAGCTGGGACTTAGGGACTGAAGCTTTCTTT.

This clone appeared a few times. This sequence joins TRBV28 and TRBJ2-3; 15 nucleotides match TRBD2. This CDR3 has 19 amino acids. The V segment lost 3 bases and the J segment 3 bases; nucleotides outside the gene matches: 10. Germline CDR1 is MDHEN and CDR2 is SYDVKM. CDR3 DNA: TGTGCCAGCAGTTTCCCTGGACTAGCGGGGGGGGATTCGACAGATACGCAGTATTTT. This translates into CASSFPGLAGGDSTDTQYF.

V and J are TRBV3-1 (or the pseudogene TRBV3-2) and TRBJ1-5; D is perhaps TRBD1 (6 bases). V was shortened by 5 bases and J by 6 bases, with 14 bases between the two germline ends. This CDR3 region has 14 residues. CDR1 is LGHDT, CDR2 YNNKEL, per germline (reference sequence). CDR3 residues: CASSKGGGLQPQHF. The CDR3 nucleotides are TGTGCCAGCAGCAAAGGGGGGGGCCTTCAGCCCCAGCATTTT.